What follows is one T cell receptor beta chain and its context. Its antigen remains unidentified. The data stem from a study of OX40 agonist ivuxolimab in advanced cancers. In the study overall: Prior checkpoint blockade (anti-PD-1, anti-PD-L1 or anti-CTLA-4) was permitted; around 40% had it. Of the patients, three showed partial responses, one with hepatocellular carcinoma and two with cutaneous melanoma. Whole-study findings and limits: Low normalized T-cell clonal expansion was also seen in some nonresponders. Relative to CD4+, CD8+ T cells held more expanded clones on average.

The germline gives CDR1 SGDLS, CDR2 YYNGEE. Trimming pared 4 bases from V and 1 base from J, leaving 11 bases between. The CDR3 has 14 amino acids. Using immunoSEQ multiplex PCR, the repertoire was profiled, and TCRdb retains in-frame clones only, with some absent. The sample yields about 70,000 clones, about 82% seen once. The rearrangement joins TRBV9 to TRBJ1-1; D is undetermined. The sample consisted of CD4+ or CD8+ T cells sorted from blood, taken in a trial of the OX40 agonist ivuxolimab. The receptor was isolated from an adult with an advanced solid tumor such as melanoma, head and neck, liver or kidney cancer. The CDR3 region has the DNA TGTGCCAGCAGCTCTAGGTCCAAGAACACTGAAGCTTTCTTT. It yields the protein CASSSRSKNTEAFF.